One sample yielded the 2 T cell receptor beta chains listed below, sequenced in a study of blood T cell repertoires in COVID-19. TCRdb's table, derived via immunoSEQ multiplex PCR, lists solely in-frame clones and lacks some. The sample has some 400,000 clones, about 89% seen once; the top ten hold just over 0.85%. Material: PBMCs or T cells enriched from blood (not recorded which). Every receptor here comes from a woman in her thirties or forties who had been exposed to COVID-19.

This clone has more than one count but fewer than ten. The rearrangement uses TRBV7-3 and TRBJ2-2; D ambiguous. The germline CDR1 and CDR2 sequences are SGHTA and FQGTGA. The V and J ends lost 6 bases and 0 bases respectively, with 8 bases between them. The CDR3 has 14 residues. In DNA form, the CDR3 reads TGTGCCAGCAGGCAAAGCACGAACACCGGGGAGCTGTTTTTT. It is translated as CASRQSTNTGELFF.

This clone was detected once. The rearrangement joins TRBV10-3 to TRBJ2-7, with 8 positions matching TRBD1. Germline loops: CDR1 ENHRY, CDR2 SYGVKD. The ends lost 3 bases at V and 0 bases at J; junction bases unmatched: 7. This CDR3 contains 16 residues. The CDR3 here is CAISEATGDLSYEQYF. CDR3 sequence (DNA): TGTGCCATCAGTGAAGCGACAGGGGACCTCTCCTACGAGCAGTACTTC.